The rows below give T cell receptor beta chains drawn from one sample of a study of blood T cell repertoires in COVID-19. The table came from immunoSEQ multiplex PCR; TCRdb's copy has only in-frame clones and leaves some out. The sample contains about 110,000 clones, approximately 80% of which appear only once. The sample consisted of peripheral blood. All receptors come from a woman aged 55-69 years with acute or convalescent COVID-19. Each CDR3 is given with its conserved first and last residue. Fields, in order: V gene, CDR3 protein.

V gene: TRBV18
CDR3 protein: CASSPRPSGGHPLSEQYF

V gene: TRBV25-1
CDR3 protein: CASTGRYEQYF

V gene: TRBV19
CDR3 protein: CASSITSGGTTYNEQFF

V gene: TRBV29-1
CDR3 protein: CSVDGTGGRRGEQFF

V gene: TRBV28
CDR3 protein: CASGSGTDNEKLFF

V gene: TRBV7-2
CDR3 protein: CASSQGLAGDTQYF

V gene: TRBV2
CDR3 protein: CASSGQNRYTGELFF

V gene: TRBV24-1
CDR3 protein: CATSIQGARVTEAFF

V gene: TRBV5-1
CDR3 protein: CASSPTSGNGYTF

V gene: TRBV19
CDR3 protein: CASSSLTGGRGNQPQHF

V gene: TRBV27
CDR3 protein: CASRQGSGNTIYF

V gene: TRBV9
CDR3 protein: CASSVGQQETQYF

V gene: TRBV11-2
CDR3 protein: CASSLDGRSGANVLTF

V gene: TRBV10-1
CDR3 protein: CASSSEAGTF

V gene: TRBV5-6
CDR3 protein: CASSWGTGGAVDNSPLHF

V gene: TRBV7-8
CDR3 protein: CASSLAFSGRVRTGELFF

V gene: TRBV3-1/TRBV3-2
CDR3 protein: CASSQDLGDGEKLFF

V gene: TRBV11-2
CDR3 protein: CASSPVGASWETQYF

V gene: TRBV29-1
CDR3 protein: CSVDPGGNTIYF

V gene: TRBV7-3
CDR3 protein: CASSRGPRETQYF

V gene: TRBV7-2
CDR3 protein: CASSFDRSSYEQYF

V gene: TRBV7-9
CDR3 protein: CASTQLVVETQYF

V gene: TRBV5-3
CDR3 protein: CARSRVPGTNNTDTQYF

V gene: TRBV20-1
CDR3 protein: CSASQQGRGTEAFF

V gene: TRBV29-1
CDR3 protein: CSGSGTGGTDTQYF

V gene: TRBV6-6
CDR3 protein: CASSYSQITDTQYF

V gene: TRBV11-2
CDR3 protein: CASSLARGSPLHF

V gene: TRBV29-1
CDR3 protein: CSVEGAGGYTF

V gene: TRBV7-2
CDR3 protein: CASSSQGYEQYF

V gene: TRBV9
CDR3 protein: CASSVGLQETQYF

V gene: TRBV11-3
CDR3 protein: CASSRSTGQGNDEQYF

V gene: TRBV5-3
CDR3 protein: CARSFASGRINQPQHF

V gene: TRBV3-1/TRBV3-2
CDR3 protein: CASSQAGGKQPQHF

V gene: TRBV19
CDR3 protein: CASSDQDRWSSPLHF

V gene: TRBV20-1
CDR3 protein: CSAPTSDTQYF

V gene: TRBV19
CDR3 protein: CASSSQGVGYGYTF

V gene: TRBV7-8
CDR3 protein: CASRTTGAPYEQYF

V gene: TRBV19
CDR3 protein: CASSILTVEKLFF

V gene: TRBV11-2
CDR3 protein: CASTLAGSPSTDTQYF

V gene: TRBV5-6
CDR3 protein: CASSLWRGVTGLNQPQHF